Below are 8 T cell receptor beta chains sequenced from a single sample in a study of T cell changes during pregnancy in multiple sclerosis. Method: immunoSEQ multiplex PCR; TCRdb's copy keeps in-frame clones and lacks some. The table includes more than 95,000 clones, roughly 93% detected once. The sample consisted of peripheral blood, taken after pregnancy. All receptors come from a female donor with multiple sclerosis, enrolled in a pregnancy study.

This rearrangement joins TRBV5-1 to TRBJ1-2, with a possible D match to TRBD1 (5 bases). V was trimmed by 4 bases and J by 5 bases, leaving 21 bases between them. This CDR3 is 16 amino acids long. Germline V gene data show CDR1 as SGHRS and CDR2 as YFSETQ. Written as DNA, the CDR3 is TGCGCCAGCAGCGAAGGCCCGGCACAGGCCGTATATGGCTACACCTTC. It is translated as CASSEGPAQAVYGYTF. The variable domain in full, with the rest retrieved from reference TRBV5-1 and TRBJ1-2, is KAGVTQTPRYLIKTRGQQVTLSCSPISGHRSVSWYQQTPGQGLQFLFEYFSETQRNKGNFPGRFSGRQFSNSRSEMNVSTLELGDSALYLCASSEGPAQAVYGYTFGSGTRLTVV.

J is TRBJ2-7 and V is TRBV27, with unresolved D. V lost 4 bases to trimming and J lost 0 bases, with 13 bases between them. This CDR3 is built from 15 residues. Germline CDR1 reads MNHEY; CDR2 reads SMNVEV (reference sequence). The CDR3, as DNA: TGTGCCAGCAGTTCCTTCTCCCCTAGCTCCTACGAGCAGTACTTC. Amino acids: CASSSFSPSSYEQYF.

This clone has a single count. This chain links TRBV18 with TRBJ2-3, with D possibly being TRBD1 (6 bases). Trimming took 5 bases from V and 1 from J, leaving 10 bases between them. The germline gives CDR1 KGHSH, CDR2 LQKENI. This CDR3 has 14 amino acids. The CDR3, as DNA: TGTGCCAGCTCAAAGGCAGGGGGCACAGATACGCAGTATTTT. Its translation: CASSKAGGTDTQYF.

This clone has only one observation. The chain joins TRBV19 to TRBJ2-7; 7 bases fit TRBD1. This CDR3 contains 14 residues. The germline CDR1 and CDR2 sequences are LNHDA and SQIVND (reference sequence). The trim removed 4 bases at V and 2 bases at J, leaving 5 bases unmatched. This CDR3 is CASSTRDRPYEQYF. CDR3 DNA: TGTGCCAGTAGTACCCGGGACAGACCCTACGAGCAGTACTTC.

The rearrangement links TRBV10-3 to TRBJ2-1; 9 nucleotides match TRBD1. This CDR3 is 15 amino acids long. Looked up from germline, CDR1 is ENHRY and CDR2 is SYGVKD. The trim removed 2 bases at V and 2 bases at J, leaving 1 base unmatched. CDR3 loop: CAISERTGAYNEQFF. As DNA, the CDR3 is TGTGCCATCAGTGAGAGGACAGGGGCCTACAATGAGCAGTTCTTC.

The J gene is TRBJ2-7, the V gene TRBV27; 9 bases agree with TRBD1. This CDR3 contains 15 residues. J was trimmed by 6 bases and V by 4 bases; bases with no gene match: 10. Per germline, CDR1 MNHEY and CDR2 SMNVEV (reference sequence). This chain's CDR3 is CASSSAGTGRSEQYF. The DNA for the CDR3 is TGTGCCAGCAGTTCAGCCGGGACAGGGAGGAGCGAGCAGTACTTC.

CDR3 sequence: CASSLTGGAEGYTF. Written as DNA, the CDR3 is TGTGCCAGCAGCTTGACAGGGGGCGCGGAAGGCTACACCTTC. The chain uses TRBV5-6 and TRBJ1-2, with 9 bases that match TRBD1. The CDR3 contains 14 residues. From germline, CDR1 is SGHDT and CDR2 YYEEEE. V lost 1 base, J lost 8 bases, and 6 bases stayed unmatched.

The rearrangement uses TRBV7-2 and TRBJ2-3; no definite D call. The germline V gene encodes CDR1 SGHTA and CDR2 FQGNSA. V was cut by 4 bases and J by 10 bases, with 12 bases left in between. The CDR3 contains 12 residues. CDR3 DNA sequence: TGTGCCAGCAGCTCACCTCCGGGTGCGCAGTATTTT. It translates to CASSSPPGAQYF.